The 32 T cell receptor beta chains below come from one sample, sequenced in a study of T cell repertoires in cytomegalovirus infection. TCRdb fed the reads into MiXCR, producing one record per CDR3 protein. The profile shows 100,000 to 120,000 distinct CDR3 sequences, about 30% of them singletons. Antigen specificity for these receptors is unknown. Material: CD8+ T cells from cultured PBMCs, obtained from culture after CMV antigen stimulation. These receptors all stem from a human donor in good health (CMV status not recorded). Some clones in this sample may be carry-over from other donors' samples.

Judged by abundance, this clonotype is medium-sized. J is TRBJ2-1 and V is TRBV28, with D perhaps matching TRBD1 (5 bases). Germline V CDR1 and CDR2: MDHEN, SYDVKM. The CDR3 sequence is 15 residues long. Between the trimmed V and J ends, which lost 3 bases and 3 bases, there was a span of 12 bases. CDR3 protein: CASSLDKSFYNEQFF. The CDR3, as DNA: TGTGCCAGCAGTTTGGACAAGAGCTTCTACAATGAGCAGTTCTTC.

J is TRBJ1-5 and V is TRBV2, with 8 bases aligning to TRBD1. V lost 5 bases and J lost 5; bases outside the gene matches: 5. This CDR3 has 14 residues. Germline V gene data show CDR1 as SNHLY and CDR2 as FYNNEI. The CDR3 is CASSLDREDQPQHF. The CDR3 coding sequence is TGTGCCAGCAGTTTGGACAGGGAAGATCAGCCCCAGCATTTT.

V usage is TRBV2 and J usage is TRBJ1-1; 8 bases match TRBD1. This CDR3 spans 18 amino acids. The V gene's germline CDR1 is SNHLY and CDR2 FYNNEI. J was trimmed by 4 bases and V by 8 bases; bases with no gene match: 21. CDR3 loop: CASVWSPDRAAISTEAFF. The CDR3 DNA reads TGTGCCAGCGTATGGAGTCCGGACAGGGCGGCTATCAGCACTGAAGCTTTCTTT.

This clonotype was picked up a small number of times. The rearrangement links TRBV19 to TRBJ1-5; D not certain. CDR3 length equals 14 residues. V shed 6 bases and J shed 1 base, with 10 bases lying between them. The germline gives CDR1 LNHDA, CDR2 SQIVND (reference sequence). The CDR3 bases are TGTGCCAGTAGCCCCCCCGGGAGCAATCAGCCCCAGCATTTT. It is translated as CASSPPGSNQPQHF.

The chain has TRBV12-3 or TRBV12-4 and TRBJ1-2, with D hard to call. V was clipped by 3 bases and J by 6 bases, with 14 bases between them. The CDR3 sequence is 14 residues long. The CDR3 DNA reads TGTGCCAGCAGTTTGTGGCAGGCGGCAGATGGCTACACCTTC. Its protein product is CASSLWQAADGYTF.

The chain uses TRBV6-6 and TRBJ2-4, with D maybe TRBD1 (6 bases). The CDR3 has 17 amino acids. Germline V gene lookup returns CDR1 MNHNY and CDR2 SVGAGI (reference sequence). With 6 bases removed from V and 2 bases from J, the gap between germline ends came to 20 bases. CDR3 bases: TGTGCCAGCAGCGAAAGACAGGTCCCCACTTCCAAAAACATTCAGTACTTC. This sequence encodes CASSERQVPTSKNIQYF.

This clonotype has just one count. The genes are TRBV10-3 and TRBJ2-7; D ambiguous. The CDR3 is 13 residues long. Per germline, CDR1 ENHRY and CDR2 SYGVKD. The V gene lost 7 bases and the J gene lost 5 bases, with 15 bases spanning the gap. The CDR3 protein is CAITGRAFDEQYF. The CDR3 DNA reads TGTGCCATCACAGGACGGGCCTTCGACGAGCAGTACTTC.

The chain couples TRBV24-1 to TRBJ1-2; a weak D match, TRBD1 (6 bases). Germline V CDR1 and CDR2: KGHDR, SFDVKD. V gave up 5 bases and J gave up 5 bases, with 14 bases separating them. This CDR3 region has 14 residues. The CDR3 coding sequence is TGTGCCACCAGTGCTCCAGGGGCATATTATGGCTACACCTTC. Its translation is CATSAPGAYYGYTF.

The J gene is TRBJ2-3, the V gene TRBV20-1; TRBD1 aligns across 8 bases. The CDR3 covers 17 residues. Per the germline V gene, CDR1 is DFQATT and CDR2 is SNEGSKA (reference sequence). V trimming: 3 bases; J trimming: 2 bases; junction bases outside the gene matches: 13. CDR3 sequence reads: CSARRQGNVTATDTQYF. For the CDR3, the DNA is TGCAGTGCTAGGCGACAGGGGAATGTCACAGCCACAGATACGCAGTATTTT.

This clonotype was seen only a few times. The rearrangement uses TRBV12-3 or TRBV12-4 and TRBJ2-7, with a weak D call TRBD2 (5 bases). V was trimmed by 6 bases and J by 6 bases, leaving 18 bases between them. The CDR3 has 14 residues. The CDR3 DNA reads TGTGCCAGCAGCTTGCGTGTCGGGGAACTCGAGCAGTACTTC. Its protein product is CASSLRVGELEQYF.

This clonotype was detected ten times or more. The chain uses TRBV12-3 or TRBV12-4 and TRBJ2-3; D gene uncertain. The CDR3 is 14 residues long. V was clipped by 4 bases and J by 0 bases, with 8 bases between them. In DNA form, the CDR3 reads TGTGCCAGCAGTTCCTCCCGGAGCACAGATACGCAGTATTTT. Amino acids: CASSSSRSTDTQYF.

The chain employs TRBV2 and TRBJ2-1, with D tentatively TRBD1 (6 bases). V was pared by 6 bases and J by 4 bases, with 10 bases between. The CDR3 is 13 amino acids. CDR1 SNHLY and CDR2 FYNNEI come from the germline V gene. The DNA of the CDR3 is TGTGCCAGCAGGCGAGACAGGTACAATGAGCAGTTCTTC. As protein: CASRRDRYNEQFF.

This clonotype was seen only a few times. The chain is built from TRBV6-2 or TRBV6-3 and TRBJ1-1, with a possible D match to TRBD1 (5 bases). The germline V gene encodes CDR1 MNHEY and CDR2 SVGEGT. V lost 6 bases and J lost 8, with 10 bases in between. The CDR3 is 11 residues long. DNA of the CDR3: TGTGCCAGCAGCTACGGACAAGAAGCTTTCTTT. Translated: CASSYGQEAFF.

This clonotype was recorded at least ten times. The genes are TRBV7-9 and TRBJ1-2; D ambiguous. V dropped 1 base and J dropped 9 bases, with 30 bases sitting between them. Germline CDR1 and CDR2: SEHNR and FQNEAQ (reference sequence). The CDR3 has 19 amino acids. The CDR3 DNA follows: TGTGCCAGCAGCTTAGGAGAGCCAGGAACCGACGACCCGGGTGGGAGCTACACCTTC. It is translated as CASSLGEPGTDDPGGSYTF. Filled out from reference TRBV7-9 and TRBJ1-2, the complete variable domain reads DTGVSQNPRHKITKRGQNVTFRCDPISEHNRLYWYRQTLGQGPEFLTYFQNEAQLEKSRLLSDRFSAERPKGSFSTLEIQRTEQGDSAMYLCASSLGEPGTDDPGGSYTFGSGTRLTVV.

The chain couples TRBV12-3 or TRBV12-4 to TRBJ2-2; 10 nucleotides line up with TRBD1. V lost 10 bases and J lost 0; bases outside the gene matches: 17. This CDR3 region has 19 residues. The CDR3 nucleotides are TGTGCCACGACGCCGGGACAGGGGATTTATGTAGCGAACACCGGGGAGCTGTTTTTT. This gives the protein CATTPGQGIYVANTGELFF.

V and J are TRBV15 and TRBJ2-5, with 7 bases lining up with TRBD2. J lost 0 bases, V lost 3 bases, and 4 bases had no gene match. The CDR3 totals 15 residues. Germline-derived CDR1 and CDR2 are LNHNV and YYDKDF (reference sequence). As DNA, the CDR3 is TGTGCCACCAGCAGGGCGGGGGACTACCAAGAGACCCAGTACTTC. Residues: CATSRAGDYQETQYF.

This chain joins TRBV7-9 and TRBJ2-2; D is unresolved. V was clipped by 5 bases and J by 5 bases, with 3 bases between them. The CDR3 is made up of 11 amino acids. The germline CDR1 and CDR2 sequences are SEHNR and FQNEAQ (reference sequence). CDR3 loop: CASSHTGELFF. CDR3 nucleotides: TGTGCCAGCAGCCATACCGGGGAGCTGTTTTTT.

The J gene is TRBJ1-1, the V gene TRBV6-2 or TRBV6-3, with no clear D. Germline CDR1 reads MNHEY; CDR2 reads SVGEGT. V was clipped by 3 bases and J by 1 base, with 9 bases between them. The CDR3 consists of 14 residues. The CDR3 spells CASSYNSQNTEAFF. The CDR3 coding sequence is TGTGCCAGCAGTTATAACAGCCAGAACACTGAAGCTTTCTTT.

This clonotype was counted at least ten times. J is TRBJ1-5 and V is TRBV12-3 or TRBV12-4; no clear D gene. The CDR3 is 15 amino acids. V was clipped by 3 bases and J by 0 bases, with 9 bases between them. The CDR3 loop reads CASSFDGLSNQPQHF. The DNA of the CDR3 is TGTGCCAGCAGTTTCGACGGACTTAGCAATCAGCCCCAGCATTTT.

This clonotype occurred a few times. The rearrangement joins TRBV7-6 to TRBJ1-1, with 10 nucleotides matching TRBD1. V was clipped by 1 base and J by 4 bases; unmatched bases: 12. CDR1 SGHVS and CDR2 FNYEAQ come from the germline V gene. The length of the CDR3 is 18 residues. The CDR3 is CASSLGLGQGLIGTEAFF. The DNA of the CDR3 is TGTGCCAGCAGCTTAGGATTGGGACAGGGGTTGATTGGCACTGAAGCTTTCTTT.

This clonotype was counted a few times. This chain uses TRBV7-6 with TRBJ1-6; unclear D gene. Trimming took 0 bases from V and 7 from J, leaving 10 bases between them. The CDR3 extends over 15 amino acids. Germline assignment: CDR1 SGHVS and CDR2 FNYEAQ. For the CDR3, the DNA is TGTGCCAGCAGCTTAGCGGGGTTTGGGAATTCACCCCTCCACTTT. Protein product: CASSLAGFGNSPLHF.

The CDR3 is CSAREGSHSYEQYF. Here the CDR3 DNA reads TGCAGTGCTAGAGAAGGCAGCCACTCCTACGAGCAGTACTTC. V and J are TRBV20-1 and TRBJ2-7; D gene uncertain. The CDR3 contains 14 residues. V lost 0 bases and J lost 0, with 9 bases in between. Germline V gene data show CDR1 as DFQATT and CDR2 as SNEGSKA (reference sequence).

The chain carries TRBV6-8 and TRBJ2-1, with TRBD2 as a possible D gene (5 bases). This CDR3 has 15 amino acids. Germline V lookup: CDR1 MNHGY, CDR2 SAAAGT. V shed 6 bases and J shed 0 bases, with 12 bases lying between them. CDR3 region: CASSPRRSSYNEQFF. For the CDR3, the DNA is TGTGCCAGCAGCCCACGGAGGAGCTCCTACAATGAGCAGTTCTTC.

The rearrangement links TRBV6-2 or TRBV6-3 to TRBJ1-1; D call uncertain. V shed 6 bases and J shed 8 bases, with 19 bases lying between them. The CDR3 covers 14 residues. Germline loops: CDR1 MNHEY, CDR2 SVGEGT. As DNA, the CDR3 is TGTGCCAGCAGCCGGAAGGGCCCGCTGTCAGAAGCTTTCTTT. This gives the protein CASSRKGPLSEAFF.

V is TRBV7-9 and J is TRBJ1-3; 7 bases fit TRBD1. V trimming: 5 bases; J trimming: 3 bases; junction bases outside the gene matches: 4. CDR1 and CDR2 from the germline V gene are SEHNR and FQNEAQ (reference sequence). The length of the CDR3 is 14 residues. CDR3 DNA sequence: TGTGCCAGCAGCCCACAGGGGATTGGAAACACCATATATTTT. Its translation is CASSPQGIGNTIYF.

The CDR3 loop is CASSQGLASHNEQFF. The CDR3 coding sequence is TGTGCCAGCAGCCAGGGACTAGCGAGCCACAATGAGCAGTTCTTC. The chain joins TRBV27 to TRBJ2-1; 10 bases line up with TRBD2. Trimming took 6 bases from V and 5 from J; bases not matched to a gene: 7. The CDR3 runs to 15 residues. Germline lookup yields CDR1 MNHEY and CDR2 SMNVEV (reference sequence).

This clonotype was counted ten times or more. This chain links TRBV7-2 with TRBJ1-1, with D uncertain. The germline V gene encodes CDR1 SGHTA and CDR2 FQGNSA. Deletions cut 0 bases from V and 6 bases from J, with 8 bases between. The CDR3 has 13 residues. The CDR3 DNA reads TGTGCCAGCAGCTTAGCGCTGGCCTCTGAAGCTTTCTTT. Its translation: CASSLALASEAFF.

V is TRBV10-3 and J is TRBJ2-3; D gene unclear. Trimming shortened V by 5 bases and J by 0 bases, and 18 bases separated the two germline ends. CDR3 length: 17 amino acids. In germline, CDR1 is ENHRY, CDR2 SYGVKD. CDR3: CAISPTSVTPSTDTQYF. The DNA for the CDR3 is TGTGCCATCAGTCCAACCAGCGTTACCCCTAGCACAGATACGCAGTATTTT.

The chain employs TRBV29-1 and TRBJ2-1; TRBD2 might be the D (7 bases). Germline lookup yields CDR1 SQVTM and CDR2 ANQGSEA. Trimming stripped 3 bases from V and 7 bases from J, with 16 bases between. The CDR3 runs to 14 residues. CDR3 coding DNA: TGCAGCGTTGATCCGGTGGGGAGGGGGAATGAGCAGTTCTTC. Translation gives CSVDPVGRGNEQFF.

This clonotype was seen at least ten times. The V gene is TRBV2, the J gene TRBJ2-1; 9 positions agree with TRBD2. Germline trimming cut 1 base from V and 8 bases from J; bases unmatched to any gene: 6. CDR1 and CDR2 (germline): SNHLY, FYNNEI. This CDR3 comprises 15 residues. In DNA form, the CDR3 reads TGTGCCAGCAGTGAAGGGCGCGGGGGGGCTTATGAGCAGTTCTTC. Its protein is CASSEGRGGAYEQFF.

This clonotype is termed medium-sized. The V call is TRBV28, the J call TRBJ2-3, with TRBD2 matching over 13 bases. CDR1 is MDHEN, CDR2 SYDVKM, per germline. The CDR3 is made up of 17 amino acids. The V segment lost 2 bases and the J segment 2 bases; nucleotides outside the gene matches: 4. CDR3 sequence (DNA): TGTGCCAGCAGTTTAGAGGGACTAGCGGGATTCACAGATACGCAGTATTTT. Translated, it gives CASSLEGLAGFTDTQYF. Supplemented by reference TRBV28 and TRBJ2-3, the full variable domain reads DVKVTQSSRYLVKRTGEKVFLECVQDMDHENMFWYRQDPGLGLRLIYFSYDVKMKEKGDIPEGYSVSREKKERFSLILESASTNQTSMYLCASSLEGLAGFTDTQYFGPGTRLTVL.

The gene calls are TRBV4-1 and TRBJ2-2; 11 bases agree with TRBD2. Trimming cost V 0 bases and J 3 bases; bases outside gene matches: 9. The CDR3 consists of 19 residues. Germline CDR1 is MGHRA and CDR2 is YSYEKL. The CDR3 here is CASSQDFLAGGPDTGELFF. As DNA, the CDR3 is TGCGCCAGCAGCCAAGATTTCCTAGCGGGGGGTCCGGACACCGGGGAGCTGTTTTTT.